The 15 T cell receptor beta chains below come from one sample, sequenced in a study of control samples from healthy donors and cancer patients. TCRdb's table, derived via immunoSEQ multiplex PCR, lists solely in-frame clones and lacks some. Seen here are 95,000 to 150,000 clones, approximately 84% observed once, and the top ten hold 1.5% to 2%. The sequencing sample was made of blood. The receptors shown here come from a man aged 18 to 30 in good health.

The J gene is TRBJ2-2, the V gene TRBV19; a possible D gene is TRBD1 (5 bases). The CDR3 consists of 14 residues. Germline CDR1 LNHDA, CDR2 SQIVND (reference sequence). V lost 6 bases and J lost 1, with 9 bases in between. For the CDR3, the DNA is TGTGCCAGTAGCAGACAGCAGAACACCGGGGAGCTGTTTTTT. The encoded protein is CASSRQQNTGELFF.

The chain has TRBV10-1 and TRBJ1-1, with D perhaps matching TRBD1 (6 bases). Germline V gives CDR1 WNHNN, CDR2 SYGVQD (reference sequence). V lost 6 bases and J lost 5, with 13 bases in between. The CDR3 is made up of 13 amino acids. CDR3 in amino acids: CASSHRVGTEAFF. The DNA for the CDR3 is TGCGCCAGCAGCCACAGGGTAGGGACTGAAGCTTTCTTT.

V usage is TRBV7-9 and J usage is TRBJ2-2; the match to TRBD1 covers 10 bases. Losses at the gene ends were 6 bases for V and 4 bases for J; bases not matched to a gene: 5. CDR3 length: 15 amino acids. CDR1 and CDR2 from the germline V gene are SEHNR and FQNEAQ (reference sequence). The CDR3 DNA sequence: TGTGCCAGCAGGCGACAGGGGGCTAGCACCGGGGAGCTGTTTTTT. It encodes CASRRQGASTGELFF.

This sequence joins TRBV11-2 and TRBJ1-6; D not certain. The germline CDR1 and CDR2 sequences are SGHAT and FQNNGV. The CDR3 is 13 residues long. The V and J ends lost 4 bases and 14 bases respectively, with 15 bases between them. The CDR3 spells CASSSPARPALHF. The CDR3 region has the DNA TGTGCCAGCAGCTCCCCAGCTCGCCCGGCCCTCCACTTT.

The chain uses TRBV7-8 and TRBJ2-7; D call uncertain. V lost 4 bases and J lost 0, with 4 bases in between. The length of the CDR3 is 12 residues. Germline V gives CDR1 SGHVS, CDR2 FQNEAQ. The CDR3 spells CASSSHSYEQYF. DNA of the CDR3: TGTGCCAGCAGCTCACACTCCTACGAGCAGTACTTC.

In this sample, this clone turned up once. The chain carries TRBV11-2 and TRBJ2-3, with 13 positions matching TRBD2. Germline trimming cut 2 bases from V and 14 bases from J; bases unmatched to any gene: 4. The CDR3 has 13 residues. CDR1 is SGHAT and CDR2 is FQNNGV in the germline V gene. The CDR3 sequence: CASSLTSGRAVYF. The CDR3 region has the DNA TGTGCCAGCAGCTTAACTAGCGGGAGGGCCGTGTATTTT.

The rearrangement links TRBV9 to TRBJ2-5, with D maybe TRBD2 (6 bases). The CDR3 sequence is 13 residues long. V lost 0 bases, J lost 4 bases, and 7 bases lay in between. In germline, CDR1 is SGDLS, CDR2 YYNGEE. DNA for the CDR3: TGTGCCAGCAGCGTAGGGAGGGGAGAGACCCAGTACTTC. This codes for CASSVGRGETQYF.

The chain employs TRBV7-8 and TRBJ1-5; D call uncertain. The CDR3 has 15 amino acids. The germline V gene has CDR1 SGHVS and CDR2 FQNEAQ. The V end lost 5 bases, the J end lost 8 bases, and 19 bases lay between the germline ends. DNA of the CDR3: TGTGCCAGCAGCCCTAGGGTGGGGTTCTCTGAGCCCCAGCATTTT. Translated, it gives CASSPRVGFSEPQHF. The whole variable domain, filled in from reference TRBV7-8 and TRBJ1-5, reads GAGVSQSPRYKVAKRGQDVALRCDPISGHVSLFWYQQALGQGPEFLTYFQNEAQLDKSGLPSDRFFAERPEGSVSTLKIQRTQQEDSAVYLCASSPRVGFSEPQHFGDGTRLSIL.

V and J are TRBV9 and TRBJ2-2, with 13 nucleotides matching TRBD2. The V segment lost 3 bases and the J segment 0 bases; nucleotides outside the gene matches: 5. In germline, CDR1 is SGDLS, CDR2 YYNGEE. The CDR3 contains 18 residues. In DNA, the CDR3 is TGTGCCAGCAGCGCAGGACTAGCGGGAGTCCCGAACACCGGGGAGCTGTTTTTT. Protein: CASSAGLAGVPNTGELFF.

This clone occurred once. The chain couples TRBV7-2 to TRBJ1-1; tentatively, D is TRBD1 (5 bases). The germline gives CDR1 SGHTA, CDR2 FQGNSA. This CDR3 region has 13 residues. Trimming stripped 9 bases from V and 1 base from J, with 12 bases between. CDR3 nucleotides: TGTGCCAGTTCTAGAGACAGGAACACTGAAGCTTTCTTT. This codes for CASSRDRNTEAFF.

The rearrangement links TRBV12-3 or TRBV12-4 to TRBJ1-3; D call uncertain. This CDR3 contains 13 residues. Trimming shortened V by 8 bases and J by 0 bases, and 8 bases separated the two germline ends. Here the CDR3 reads CASVGNSGNTIYF. In DNA, the CDR3 is TGTGCCAGCGTTGGGAACTCTGGAAACACCATATATTTT.

The V call is TRBV6-5, the J call TRBJ1-1; no clear D gene. This CDR3 has 13 residues. The V end lost 6 bases, the J end lost 3 bases, and 11 bases lay between the germline ends. From germline, CDR1 is MNHEY and CDR2 SVGAGI. This chain's CDR3 is CASSWGLDTEAFF. CDR3 bases: TGTGCCAGCAGCTGGGGTTTGGACACTGAAGCTTTCTTT.

As for this clone: This sample includes further DNA sequences coding for the same CDR3. J is TRBJ1-6 and V is TRBV6-5; 10 positions match TRBD1. V shed 6 bases and J 8 bases; nucleotides not matched to a gene: 4. Germline lookup yields CDR1 MNHEY and CDR2 SVGAGI. The CDR3 extends over 14 amino acids. CDR3 coding DNA: TGTGCCAGCAGGGCCGGGACAGGGGATTCACCCCTCCACTTT. Its translation: CASRAGTGDSPLHF.

The rearrangement links TRBV19 to TRBJ1-3; D may be TRBD1 (5 bases). V was cut by 8 bases and J by 0 bases, with 14 bases left in between. The germline V gene has CDR1 LNHDA and CDR2 SQIVND (reference sequence). This CDR3 is built from 15 residues. For the CDR3, the DNA is TGTGCCAGTGGTGTCCAGGGCCTCTCTGGAAACACCATATATTTT. Translation: CASGVQGLSGNTIYF.

The chain carries TRBV10-3 and TRBJ1-4; D ambiguous. Trimming pared 6 bases from V and 3 bases from J, leaving 8 bases between. The CDR3 consists of 13 residues. CDR1 is ENHRY and CDR2 is SYGVKD in the germline V gene. CDR3 sequence reads: CAIRQDPNEKLFF. CDR3 in DNA: TGTGCCATCAGGCAGGACCCTAATGAAAAACTGTTTTTT.